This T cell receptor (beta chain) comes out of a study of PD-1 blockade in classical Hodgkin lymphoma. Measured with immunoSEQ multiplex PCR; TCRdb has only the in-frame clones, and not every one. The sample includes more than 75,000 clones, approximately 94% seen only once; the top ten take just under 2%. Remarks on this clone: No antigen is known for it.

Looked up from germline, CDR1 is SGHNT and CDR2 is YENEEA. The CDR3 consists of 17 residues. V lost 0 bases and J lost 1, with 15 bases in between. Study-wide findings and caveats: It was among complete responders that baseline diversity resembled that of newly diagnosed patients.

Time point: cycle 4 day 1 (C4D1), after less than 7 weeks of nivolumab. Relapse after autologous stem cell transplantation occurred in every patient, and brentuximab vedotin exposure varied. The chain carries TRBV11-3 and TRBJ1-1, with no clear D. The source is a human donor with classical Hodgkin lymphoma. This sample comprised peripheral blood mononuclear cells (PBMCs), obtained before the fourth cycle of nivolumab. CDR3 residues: CASSLDRGGSRNTEAFF. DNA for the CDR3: TGTGCCAGCAGCTTAGATCGGGGTGGGTCGAGGAACACTGAAGCTTTCTTT.